This TCR beta chain was obtained from a study of human T cells and chemical hapten exposure. Study-level results: Expanded TCRs showed more large CDR3 clusters than pre-sensitization or healthy control sets. Each of the donors had alopecia, so their immune responses may not resemble those of healthy people.

Source study methods: Sample-level TCR yields exhibited a median of roughly 96,000, with a range of about 20,000 to 700,000. One entry per CDR3 protein results from TCRdb running MiXCR on the RACE reads. The V and J calls come from TCRdb's annotation, not from the publication. The top ten hold around 6.8% of the sample, which has tens of thousands of distinct CDR3 sequences, 10% seen once. V shed 1 base and J 3 bases; nucleotides not matched to a gene: 9. The germline V gene encodes CDR1 LNHNV and CDR2 YYDKDF (reference sequence). CDR3 size: 17 residues. The time point: patch test 2, 6 weeks after DPC sensitization. Treatment given: therapeutic diphenylcyclopropenone sensitization with weekly scalp DPC. This clonotype was counted many times. Its antigen is currently unknown.

The sequence came from a woman in her forties or fifties with alopecia areata. Some clones in this sample may be carry-over from other donors' samples. The chain joins TRBV15 to TRBJ1-5; 7 bases are shared with TRBD1. The material sequenced was whole blood, taken in connection with sensitization to the hapten diphenylcyclopropenone (DPC). This chain's CDR3 is CATSRGPTGWLNQPQHF. The CDR3 DNA sequence: TGTGCCACCAGCAGAGGCCCGACAGGGTGGCTCAATCAGCCCCAGCATTTT.